Listed below are T cell receptor beta chains from one sample, sequenced in a study of neurological immune-mediated disorders. TCRdb itself ran the 5' RACE reads through MiXCR, one entry per CDR3 protein. Here the sample spans 25,000 to 35,000 distinct CDR3 sequences, about 15% being singletons. The sequenced material came from PBMCs. These receptors all stem from a man between 65 and 85 years old in good health. Each CDR3 is given with its conserved first and last residue. Each record gives: D gene, clone size, J gene, V gene, CDR3 protein, CDR3 DNA. A D gene is named only where the DNA matches it firmly. Size is stated for part of the rows, as once, few or many counts, or as a class when the clone is expanded.

-,many,TRBJ1-2,TRBV20-1,CSAYHRNYGYTF,TGCAGTGCTTATCACAGGAACTATGGCTACACCTTC
-,-,TRBJ1-1,TRBV12-3/TRBV12-4,CASSQLGAGTEAFF,TGTGCCAGCAGTCAATTGGGGGCCGGCACTGAAGCTTTCTTT
-,-,TRBJ1-2,TRBV27,CASSLYAADSLRLNYGYTF,TGTGCCAGCAGTTTATATGCGGCCGACTCACTCCGTTTGAACTATGGCTACACCTTC
-,many,TRBJ2-2,TRBV7-2,CASSLEGLNTGELFF,TGTGCCAGCAGCTTAGAGGGACTGAACACCGGGGAGCTGTTTTTT
-,many,TRBJ1-1,TRBV4-2,CASSQDAPDGFGNTEAFF,TGTGCCAGCAGCCAAGATGCGCCGGACGGGTTTGGGAACACTGAAGCTTTCTTT
-,-,TRBJ1-1,TRBV4-2,CASSQDLGSNEAFF,TGTGCCAGCAGCCAAGATCTGGGTAGCAATGAAGCTTTCTTT
-,many,TRBJ1-3,TRBV20-1,CSARHVSGNTIYF,TGCAGTGCCAGACACGTATCCGGAAACACCATATATTTT
-,many,TRBJ2-5,TRBV5-1,CASSLILTDEETQYF,TGCGCCAGCAGCCTTATCCTTACCGACGAAGAGACCCAGTACTTC
TRBD2,many,TRBJ2-3,TRBV20-1,CSVWTSGGYDTQYF,TGCAGTGTTTGGACTAGCGGGGGATATGATACGCAGTATTTT
-,-,TRBJ2-2,TRBV4-3,CASGQDIGRDGTGELFF,TGCGCCAGCGGCCAAGATATAGGGCGGGACGGCACCGGGGAGCTGTTTTTT
-,many,TRBJ1-6,TRBV4-2,CASSQKGENSPLHF,TGTGCCAGCAGCCAAAAGGGAGAGAATTCACCCCTCCACTTT
-,many,TRBJ2-3,TRBV11-2,CASSLALTGTDTQYF,TGTGCCAGCAGCTTAGCCCTCACTGGCACAGATACGCAGTATTTT
-,few,TRBJ2-5,TRBV3-1,CASSQMGSDIQETQYF,TGTGCCAGCAGCCAAATGGGAAGCGATATCCAAGAGACCCAGTACTTC
-,many,TRBJ1-5,TRBV7-2,CASSLQSYSNQPQHF,TGTGCCAGCAGTCTTCAGAGTTATAGCAATCAGCCCCAGCATTTT
-,-,TRBJ2-1,TRBV18,CASSLGTGSYNEQFF,TGTGCCAGCTCACTAGGGACTGGCTCCTACAATGAGCAGTTCTTC
-,many,TRBJ1-5,TRBV7-2,CASSRAAAGQPQHF,TGTGCCAGCAGCAGGGCCGCGGCGGGTCAGCCCCAGCATTTT
-,many,TRBJ2-2,TRBV4-1,CASSQDYVTGELFF,TGCGCCAGCAGCCAAGATTATGTAACCGGGGAGCTGTTTTTT
TRBD2,many,TRBJ2-5,TRBV20-1,CSARTRTASAPETQYF,TGCAGTGCACGGACTAGAACCGCTAGCGCCCCTGAGACCCAGTACTTC
TRBD1,many,TRBJ1-1,TRBV18,CASSPGRGDTEAFF,TGTGCCAGCTCACCGGGCAGGGGGGACACTGAAGCTTTCTTT
-,many,TRBJ1-4,TRBV28,CASSPPDSGASTNEKLFF,TGTGCCAGCAGTCCCCCCGACTCAGGGGCTTCAACTAATGAAAAACTGTTTTTT
TRBD1,many,TRBJ2-1,TRBV2,CASREQGAGNEQFF,TGTGCCAGCAGAGAACAGGGGGCGGGGAATGAGCAGTTCTTC
TRBD1,many,TRBJ1-1,TRBV6-6,CASRKHRGSILNTEAFF,TGTGCCAGCAGAAAACACAGGGGATCCATTTTGAACACTGAAGCTTTCTTT
TRBD1,many,TRBJ1-2,TRBV20-1,CSARGDPDRGYGYTF,TGCAGTGCTAGAGGTGACCCGGACAGGGGGTATGGCTACACCTTC
-,many,TRBJ1-5,TRBV6-1,CASSTTGNQPQHF,TGTGCCAGCAGTACGACAGGCAATCAGCCCCAGCATTTT